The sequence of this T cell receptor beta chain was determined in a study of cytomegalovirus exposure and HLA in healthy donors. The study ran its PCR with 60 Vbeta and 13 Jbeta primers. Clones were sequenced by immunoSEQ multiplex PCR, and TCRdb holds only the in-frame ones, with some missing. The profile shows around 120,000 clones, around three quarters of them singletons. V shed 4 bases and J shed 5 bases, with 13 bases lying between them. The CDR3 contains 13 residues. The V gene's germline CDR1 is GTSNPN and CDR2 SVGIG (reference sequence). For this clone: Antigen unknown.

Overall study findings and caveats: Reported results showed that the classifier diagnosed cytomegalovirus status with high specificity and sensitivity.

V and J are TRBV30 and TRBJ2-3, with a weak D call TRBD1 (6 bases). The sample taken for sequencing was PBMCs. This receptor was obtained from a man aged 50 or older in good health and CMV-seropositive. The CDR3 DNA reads TGTGCCTGGACCCACAGGGCCAAAGATACGCAGTATTTT. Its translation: CAWTHRAKDTQYF.